One sample yielded the 2 T cell receptor beta chains listed below, sequenced in a study of T-cell reconstitution after alpha-beta-depleted transplantation in children. Unique molecular identifiers were built into the TCRbeta library. TCRdb redid the calling of the PCR reads with MiXCR, one entry per CDR3 protein. The sample holds hundreds of thousands of distinct CDR3 sequences, around a tenth seen once. This sample comprised peripheral blood, obtained 180 days after TCRalphabeta/CD19-depleted stem cell transplant. The receptors originated from a male patient aged 2-15 years who had a stem cell transplant for chronic granulomatous disease, so the T cells may come from the graft donor.

This clonotype was recorded many times. V is TRBV10-3 and J is TRBJ1-5; perhaps TRBD1 as D (6 bases). Germline CDR1 is ENHRY and CDR2 is SYGVKD. V lost 8 bases to trimming and J lost 4 bases, with 12 bases between them. The CDR3 loop spans 13 amino acids. CDR3 in amino acids: CAIRGGANQPQHF. DNA for the CDR3: TGTGCCATCCGGGGGGGCGCGAATCAGCCCCAGCATTTT.

Worth noting for this clonotype: It may be a read error: a sequence one base away is much more abundant. V and J are TRBV6-1 and TRBJ2-7, with 8 nucleotides matching TRBD1. The CDR3 sequence is 15 residues long. CDR1 is MNHNS, CDR2 SASEGT, per germline. The CDR3, as DNA: TGTGCCAGCAGTCTTCGACAGGGGAGGTCCTACAAGCAGTACTTC. Its protein product is CASSLRQGRSYKQYF.